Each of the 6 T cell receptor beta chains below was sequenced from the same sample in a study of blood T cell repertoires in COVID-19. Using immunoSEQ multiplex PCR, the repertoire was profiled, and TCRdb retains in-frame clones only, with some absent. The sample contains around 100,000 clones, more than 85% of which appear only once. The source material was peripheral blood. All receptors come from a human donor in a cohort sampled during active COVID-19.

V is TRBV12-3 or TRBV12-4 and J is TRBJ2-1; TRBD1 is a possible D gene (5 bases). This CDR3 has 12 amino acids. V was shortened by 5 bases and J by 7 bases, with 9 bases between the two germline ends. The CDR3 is CASSVQVNEQFF. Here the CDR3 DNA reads TGTGCCAGCAGTGTACAGGTTAATGAGCAGTTCTTC.

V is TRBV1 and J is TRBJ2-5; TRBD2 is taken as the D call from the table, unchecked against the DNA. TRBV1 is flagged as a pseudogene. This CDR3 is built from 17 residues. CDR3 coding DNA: TGCACCAGCAGCCCCCGCTCTAGCGGGGGTAACCAAGAGACCCAGTACTTC. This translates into CTSSPRSSGGNQETQYF.

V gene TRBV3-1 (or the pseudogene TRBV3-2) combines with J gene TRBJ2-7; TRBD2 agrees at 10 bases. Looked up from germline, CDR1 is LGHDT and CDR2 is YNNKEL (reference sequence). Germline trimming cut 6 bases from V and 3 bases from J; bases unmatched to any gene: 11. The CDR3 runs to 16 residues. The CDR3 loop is CASSPNSGGTLYEQYF. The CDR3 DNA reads TGTGCCAGCAGTCCGAATAGCGGGGGGACCCTCTACGAGCAGTACTTC.

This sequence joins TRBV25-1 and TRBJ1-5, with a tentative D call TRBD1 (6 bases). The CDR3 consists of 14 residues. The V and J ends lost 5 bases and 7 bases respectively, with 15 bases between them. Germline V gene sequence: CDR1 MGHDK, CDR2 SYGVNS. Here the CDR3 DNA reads TGTGCCAGCAGTCACCCCTGGGACAACCAGCCCCAGCATTTT. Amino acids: CASSHPWDNQPQHF.

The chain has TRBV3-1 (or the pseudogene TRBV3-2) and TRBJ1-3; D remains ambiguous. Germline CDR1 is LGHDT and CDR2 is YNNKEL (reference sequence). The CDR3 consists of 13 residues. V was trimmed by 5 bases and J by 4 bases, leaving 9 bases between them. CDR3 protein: CASSRTQGNTIYF. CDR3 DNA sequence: TGTGCCAGCAGCAGGACTCAGGGAAACACCATATATTTT.

The CDR3 is CASSRTGNYGYTF. As DNA, the CDR3 is TGTGCCAGCAGTCGGACAGGGAACTATGGCTACACCTTC. The genes are TRBV2 and TRBJ1-2, with 8 bases that match TRBD1. J gave up 2 bases and V 5 bases, and 1 base lay outside the gene matches. Per the germline V gene, CDR1 is SNHLY and CDR2 is FYNNEI. The CDR3 has 13 residues.